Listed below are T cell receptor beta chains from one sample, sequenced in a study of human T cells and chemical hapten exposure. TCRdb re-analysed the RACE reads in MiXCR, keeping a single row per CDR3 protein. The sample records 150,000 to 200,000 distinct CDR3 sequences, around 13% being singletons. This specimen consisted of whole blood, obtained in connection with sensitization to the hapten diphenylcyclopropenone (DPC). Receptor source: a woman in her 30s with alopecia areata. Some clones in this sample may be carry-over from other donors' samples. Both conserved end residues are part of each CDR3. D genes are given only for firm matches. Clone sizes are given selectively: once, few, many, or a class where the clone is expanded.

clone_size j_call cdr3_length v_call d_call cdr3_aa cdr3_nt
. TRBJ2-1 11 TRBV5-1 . CASSAEDEQFF TGCGCCAGCAGCGCCGAGGATGAGCAGTTCTTC
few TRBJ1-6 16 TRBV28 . CASSSTGASGGSPLHF TGTGCCAGCAGTTCCACTGGGGCGTCGGGGGGTTCACCCCTCCACTTT
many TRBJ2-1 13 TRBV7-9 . CASSLGAGNRQFF TGTGCCAGCAGCTTAGGGGCTGGGAATAGGCAGTTCTTC
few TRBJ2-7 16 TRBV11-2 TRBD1 CASSLGLRAGGDEQYF TGTGCCAGCAGCTTAGGCCTCCGGGCAGGGGGAGACGAGCAGTACTTC
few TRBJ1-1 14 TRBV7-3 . CASSFFGDSNEAFF TGTGCCAGCAGCTTCTTCGGGGATTCGAATGAAGCTTTCTTT
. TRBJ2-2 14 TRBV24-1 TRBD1 CATRRGQGTGELFF TGTGCCACCAGGCGGGGACAGGGCACCGGGGAGCTGTTTTTT
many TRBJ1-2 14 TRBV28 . CASRMTGSLNGYTF TGTGCCAGCAGGATGACAGGTTCTTTAAATGGCTACACCTTC
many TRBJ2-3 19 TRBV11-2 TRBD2 CASSPVRTSGRFSTDTQYF TGTGCCAGCAGCCCGGTCAGGACTAGCGGGAGGTTTAGCACAGATACGCAGTATTTT
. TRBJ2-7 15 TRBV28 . CASSSPRAGSYEQYF TGTGCCAGCAGTTCGCCCCGGGCCGGCTCCTACGAGCAGTACTTC
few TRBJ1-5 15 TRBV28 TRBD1 CASSLQGAPNQPQHF TGTGCCAGCAGTTTACAGGGGGCTCCGAATCAGCCCCAGCATTTT
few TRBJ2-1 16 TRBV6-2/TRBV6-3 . CASSYGPAGQYNEQFF TGTGCCAGCAGTTACGGGCCGGCCGGGCAATACAATGAGCAGTTCTTC
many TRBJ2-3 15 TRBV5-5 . CASSLRGVHTDTQYF TGTGCCAGCAGTCTGAGGGGGGTCCACACAGATACGCAGTATTTT